Listed below are T cell receptor beta chains from one sample, sequenced in a study of regulatory T cells in long-lasting Graves disease. Each CDR3 protein gets one entry after TCRdb re-called the multiplex PCR reads with MiXCR. The sample comprises 700,000 or so distinct CDR3 sequences, 30% of which are singletons, and under 50% rests with the top ten. Sequenced here: peripheral blood mononuclear cells (PBMCs), sampled when the disease was refractory, from a patient treated with antithyroid drugs. These receptors originate from a female donor with Graves disease. Both conserved end residues are part of each CDR3. A D gene is named only where the DNA matches it firmly. Clone size is given for some rows only: seen once, a few or many times, or a class if the clone is expanded.

D gene,V gene,J gene,clone size,CDR3 DNA,CDR3 protein
NA,TRBV28,TRBJ1-4,many,TGTGCCAGCAGGGATAGGGGGTCTAATGAAAAACTGTTTTTT,CASRDRGSNEKLFF
NA,TRBV7-3,TRBJ1-2,few,TGTACCAGCAGCCCCGGGGTCAGCTATGGCTACACCTTC,CTSSPGVSYGYTF
NA,TRBV12-3/TRBV12-4,TRBJ2-5,NA,TGTGCCAGCAGTTTCGGACGGAACAAGGACTTC,CASSFGRNKDF
NA,TRBV29-1,TRBJ1-4,NA,TGCAGCGCCGGGAATGAAAAACTGTTTTTT,CSAGNEKLFF
NA,TRBV19,TRBJ1-1,many,TGTGCCAGCAGTATACAGGTGAACACTGAAGCTTTCTTT,CASSIQVNTEAFF
TRBD2,TRBV12-3/TRBV12-4,TRBJ2-7,many,TGTGCCAGCAGTGTAGTAGCGGGAGGGCCCTACGAGCAGTACTTC,CASSVVAGGPYEQYF
NA,TRBV29-1,TRBJ1-2,many,TGCAGCGTTGGAGCAGGGGCTAACTATGGCTACACCTTC,CSVGAGANYGYTF
NA,TRBV5-1,TRBJ2-7,NA,TGCGCCAGCAGCCCCGGGTGGGGTTTAAGCTCCTACGAGCAGTACTTC,CASSPGWGLSSYEQYF
TRBD2,TRBV27,TRBJ2-1,few,TGTGCCAGCAGTAGCGGGAGGGCCAGAGGACACAATGAGCAGTTCTTC,CASSSGRARGHNEQFF
TRBD1,TRBV19,TRBJ2-7,few,TGTGCCAGTAAGGGACAGGCGGATGGCGAGCAGTACTTC,CASKGQADGEQYF
NA,TRBV12-3/TRBV12-4,TRBJ2-2,few,TGTGCCAGCACTACAGGACGGGAGAACACCGGGGAGCTGTTTTTT,CASTTGRENTGELFF
NA,TRBV6-1,TRBJ2-7,NA,TGTGCCAGCAGTGAAAAACTAGTCGTCAACGAGCAGTACTTC,CASSEKLVVNEQYF
TRBD1,TRBV29-1,TRBJ1-1,NA,TGCAGCGTTGAAGAAGAACAGGGGGGAACTGAAGCTTTCTTT,CSVEEEQGGTEAFF
NA,TRBV3-1,TRBJ2-2,NA,TGTGCCAGCAGCCTAACTTTGGAAACCGGGGAGCTGTTTTTT,CASSLTLETGELFF
NA,TRBV6-2/TRBV6-3,TRBJ2-5,few,TGTGCCAGCAGTTACCTGGGGAGGGAGACCCAGTACTTC,CASSYLGRETQYF
NA,TRBV19,TRBJ1-6,NA,TGTGCCAGTAATCGTCTCGGCAGGGATAATTCACCCCTCCACTTT,CASNRLGRDNSPLHF
NA,TRBV6-2/TRBV6-3,TRBJ1-5,few,TGTGCCAGCAGTTACGAAAGAGGGGGAACACTCAGCAATCAGCCCCAGCATTTT,CASSYERGGTLSNQPQHF
NA,TRBV19,TRBJ1-5,NA,TGTGCCAGCTGTCAGGGGATTAGTCGAAGCAATCAGCCCCAGCATTTT,CASCQGISRSNQPQHF
NA,TRBV6-1,TRBJ1-2,NA,TGTGCCAGCTCCGCAGGGCCCTTCTATGGCTACACCTTC,CASSAGPFYGYTF
TRBD2,TRBV5-1,TRBJ2-7,NA,TGCGCCAGCAGCTTCCGTGGACTAGCGGGACCTTACTACGAGCAGTACTTC,CASSFRGLAGPYYEQYF
NA,TRBV28,TRBJ1-3,NA,TGTGCCAGCAGCTCGGCATTCAAGAACACCATATATTTT,CASSSAFKNTIYF
NA,TRBV6-1,TRBJ1-5,few,TGTGCCAGCAGCTCTGGGGTAAAGATCCAGCATTTT,CASSSGVKIQHF
NA,TRBV10-3,TRBJ1-4,few,TGTGCCATCAGATCGGGGGTTGCAACTAATGAAAAACTGTTTTTT,CAIRSGVATNEKLFF
NA,TRBV7-9,TRBJ1-2,NA,TGTGCCAGCAGTTCCGCCGGGACACCGAACTATGGCTACACCTTC,CASSSAGTPNYGYTF
NA,TRBV12-3/TRBV12-4,TRBJ1-1,few,TGTGCCAGCATCCGACCAGGCCGTGTGAACACTGAAGCTTTCTTT,CASIRPGRVNTEAFF
TRBD2,TRBV7-3,TRBJ2-5,NA,TGTGCCAGCAGCTCACCGGGACTAGGGGAGACCCAGTACTTC,CASSSPGLGETQYF
TRBD1,TRBV19,TRBJ1-5,NA,TGTGCCAGTCGGACAGGGGCAGGAGCTCAGCCCCAGCATTTT,CASRTGAGAQPQHF
TRBD2,TRBV6-1,TRBJ2-5,NA,TGTGCCAGCAGGGAGCTTCCCCTGGGACTCCCGGGAGGGAAGGAGACCCAGTACTTC,CASRELPLGLPGGKETQYF
TRBD1,TRBV29-1,TRBJ1-2,NA,TGCAGCGTTGAAAGTGGACAGGGATTCTATGGCTACACCTTC,CSVESGQGFYGYTF
NA,TRBV5-1,TRBJ1-4,NA,TGCGCCAGCAGCCCCCTTTCAAGCTTTAATGAAAAACTGTTTTTT,CASSPLSSFNEKLFF
NA,TRBV12-3/TRBV12-4,TRBJ1-1,NA,TGTGCCAGCGCTAGACAGACGAACACTGAAGCTTTCTTT,CASARQTNTEAFF
NA,TRBV2,TRBJ1-6,many,TGTGCCAGCAGAGCCGAGGCGGCCCTCGGTTCACCCCTCCACTTT,CASRAEAALGSPLHF
TRBD1,TRBV6-1,TRBJ1-6,few,TGTGCCAGCAAAGGGAACAGGGGACGGATTAACTCACCCCTCCACTTT,CASKGNRGRINSPLHF
NA,TRBV5-5,TRBJ2-7,NA,TGTGCCAGCAGCCCCTGGTCCGGACCCTACGAGCAGTACTTC,CASSPWSGPYEQYF
TRBD1,TRBV9,TRBJ2-7,NA,TGTGCCAGCAGCCCCGCCTTTTACAGGGGTTACGAGCAGTACTTC,CASSPAFYRGYEQYF
TRBD2,TRBV20-1,TRBJ2-7,few,TGCAGTGCTAGAGATCGTACTAGCGGGAGGAATGAGCAGTACTTC,CSARDRTSGRNEQYF
NA,TRBV7-8,TRBJ1-1,many,TGTGCCAGCAGCACCAGTGCTGGGGGCACTGAAGCTTTCTTT,CASSTSAGGTEAFF
TRBD2,TRBV3-1,TRBJ2-2,NA,TGTGCCAGCAGCCAAGGACTAGCGGGAGTCCGAACCGGGGAGCTGTTTTTT,CASSQGLAGVRTGELFF
TRBD1,TRBV5-5,TRBJ1-2,NA,TGTGCCAGCAGCTCGCTAACAGGGGAAGGCTACACCTTC,CASSSLTGEGYTF
NA,TRBV2,TRBJ1-4,few,TGTGCCAGCAGTGGAGGGGGGACTGAAAATGAAAAACTGTTTTTT,CASSGGGTENEKLFF
NA,TRBV6-2/TRBV6-3,TRBJ1-2,many,TGTGCCAGCAGTTACTCGATGAACTATGGCTACACCTTC,CASSYSMNYGYTF
NA,TRBV10-3,TRBJ2-5,NA,TGTGCCATGGGAGGTGGGGAGACCCAGTACTTC,CAMGGGETQYF
NA,TRBV20-1,TRBJ2-5,NA,TGCAGTGCTAGAGATTTGTTGGCAGCATGGAGCCAAGAGACCCAGTACTTC,CSARDLLAAWSQETQYF
NA,TRBV6-1,TRBJ1-1,NA,TGTGCCAGCAGTCGTTCCTTGACCGGGACACCAAAGAACACTGAAGCTTTCTTT,CASSRSLTGTPKNTEAFF
TRBD2,TRBV5-1,TRBJ2-7,NA,TGCGCCAGCAGCACCGGGACTAGCGTCGATCAAGGCGAGCAGTACTTC,CASSTGTSVDQGEQYF
TRBD1,TRBV6-2/TRBV6-3,TRBJ1-2,few,TGTGCCAGCAACAGGGACAGCGACATCTATGGCTACACCTTC,CASNRDSDIYGYTF
NA,TRBV4-2,TRBJ2-4,NA,TGTGCCAGCAGCCAAGGCCCAGGGACGTTAGTGGTAACCAAAAACATTCAGTACTTC,CASSQGPGTLVVTKNIQYF